The clone carrying this T cell receptor (beta chain) was seen just once. The data derive from a study of blood T cell repertoires in COVID-19. Across the study: COVID-19 samples from acute and convalescent phases originated in the United States, Italy and Spain.

Seattle participants joined during active infection and were tracked over time. The CDR3 is 19 amino acids. V lost 4 bases to trimming and J lost 1 base; unmatched junction nucleotides: 9. Germline values: CDR1 MNHEY, CDR2 SMNVEV (reference sequence). Original methodology: Nucleated cell counts were estimated from reference gene primer amplification. Sequencing used immunoSEQ multiplex PCR; TCRdb keeps in-frame clones, though not all of them. V, J and clone size are taken as reported in that table, and D and trimming were inferred from the DNA itself. The sample carries 300,000 to 400,000 clones, about 87% recorded once.

The sample consisted of peripheral blood. The sequence was obtained from an older woman with COVID-19, enrolled during active disease. This chain links TRBV27 with TRBJ2-2, with 13 bases matching TRBD2. The CDR3 bases are TGTGCCAGCAGTTCCTCACTAGCGGGGGGGATAAAGAACACCGGGGAGCTGTTTTTT. It encodes CASSSSLAGGIKNTGELFF.